This T cell receptor beta chain was identified during a study of Graves' ophthalmopathy and Graves' hyperthyroidism. Across the whole study: Sampling took place at initial diagnosis, with peripheral blood obtained before any treatment.

Amplified material comprised TCR beta CDR3 regions derived from RNA transcripts. HTBI-primed first-round RT-PCR preceded second-round multiplex PCR. Using its own MiXCR run on the multiplex PCR reads, TCRdb lists one record per CDR3 protein. Among about 700,000 distinct CDR3 sequences listed, roughly 40% were seen once. Presentation of ophthalmopathy in the donors involved moderate-to-severe activity, CAS ≥3, NOSPECS ≥4 and a duration under 3 months. Diagnosis was based on clinical symptoms, serum thyroxine, TRAb, thyroid ultrasound and orbital computed tomography. Fresh peripheral blood (less than 11 ml) yielded the PBMCs. In this sample, this clonotype turned up many times. After removal of 8 bases from V and 2 bases from J, the junction contained 7 bases not matched to a gene. The germline V gene has CDR1 WSHSY and CDR2 SAAADI. The CDR3 runs to 14 residues.

Sequenced input: peripheral blood. The origin of this receptor is an adult man with Graves' ophthalmopathy. The J gene is TRBJ2-7, the V gene TRBV10-2, with 9 bases lining up with TRBD2. CDR3 in DNA: TGCGCCAGCCAAGTAGCGGGAGCCACCTACGAGCAGTACTTC. It yields the protein CASQVAGATYEQYF.